This T cell receptor (beta chain) is drawn from a study of shared clonotypes between healthy human individuals. The data were produced by immunoSEQ multiplex PCR, yet TCRdb's version contains in-frame clones alone and is incomplete. Of around 1,900,000 clones in the sample, just over 90% were seen once. Terminally differentiated effector memory CD45RA+ cells were excluded by CCR7 positive selection of CD45RO-negative cells. Germline-derived CDR1 and CDR2 are SNHLY and FYNNEI. The CDR3 is 19 residues long. The trim removed 6 bases at V and 3 bases at J, leaving 21 bases unmatched. Source material: naive CD8+ T cells from PBMCs. The sequence was obtained from a man aged 18 to 35 in good health. Some clones in this sample may be carry-over from other donors' samples. The chain combines TRBV2 with TRBJ2-7; 9 bases align to TRBD1. The DNA of the CDR3 is TGTGCCAGCAGGGGCACCTTTGAGAGTCCGGGACAGGGTCACTACGAGCAGTACTTC. Translation gives CASRGTFESPGQGHYEQYF.